These 18 T cell receptor beta chains originate from one sample sequenced in a study of T cell responses to AZD1222 COVID-19 vaccine. Only in-frame clones appear in the TCRdb table, and some are missing; sequencing was by immunoSEQ multiplex PCR. The table shows tens of thousands of clones, with approximately 91% occurring only once. The specimen was peripheral blood, collected on day 0 of AZD1222 vaccination. These receptors all come from an adult in good health.

This chain links TRBV5-4 with TRBJ1-1; D is uncertain. The germline V and J ends were trimmed by 0 bases and 4 bases, with 13 bases remaining between them. This CDR3 has 15 amino acids. Germline loops: CDR1 SGHNT, CDR2 YYREEE (reference sequence). The CDR3 nucleotides read TGTGCCAGCAGCTTGGGAGGGATCGGGAGCACTGAAGCTTTCTTT. It translates to CASSLGGIGSTEAFF.

This clone has just a few counts. The rearrangement joins TRBV7-6 to TRBJ1-2; D is undetermined. The CDR3 totals 15 residues. V was clipped by 1 base and J by 4 bases, with 13 bases between them. CDR1 and CDR2 from the germline V gene are SGHVS and FNYEAQ. The CDR3 reads CASSLGASGFYGYTF. Written as DNA, the CDR3 is TGTGCCAGCAGCTTAGGAGCCTCAGGCTTCTATGGCTACACCTTC.

This chain joins TRBV5-1 and TRBJ1-2, with 7 bases lining up with TRBD1. The germline V gene has CDR1 SGHRS and CDR2 YFSETQ. V shed 2 bases and J 7 bases; nucleotides not matched to a gene: 2. The CDR3 totals 12 residues. CDR3 sequence: CASSFEGAGYTF. The CDR3 coding sequence is TGCGCCAGCAGCTTTGAGGGGGCTGGCTACACCTTC. The full variable domain, rest sourced from reference TRBV5-1 and TRBJ1-2, is KAGVTQTPRYLIKTRGQQVTLSCSPISGHRSVSWYQQTPGQGLQFLFEYFSETQRNKGNFPGRFSGRQFSNSRSEMNVSTLELGDSALYLCASSFEGAGYTFGSGTRLTVV.

This chain connects TRBV29-1 to TRBJ2-2, with D possibly being TRBD1 (6 bases). V lost 7 bases and J 5 bases, leaving 11 bases between the germline ends. CDR1 is SQVTM and CDR2 is ANQGSEA in the germline V gene. CDR3 length: 12 residues. CDR3 sequence (DNA): TGCAGCGCCGAGGGGGATACCGGGGAGCTGTTTTTT. This gives the protein CSAEGDTGELFF.

V gene TRBV25-1 combines with J gene TRBJ1-3, with D tentatively TRBD1 (5 bases). The CDR3 runs to 12 residues. V lost 6 bases and J lost 2, with 5 bases in between. Germline lookup yields CDR1 MGHDK and CDR2 SYGVNS. In DNA, the CDR3 is TGTGCCAGCAGGGGGCCTGGAAACACCATATATTTT. This gives the protein CASRGPGNTIYF.

The chain is built from TRBV7-9 and TRBJ1-5; D not certain. Germline V gene lookup returns CDR1 SEHNR and CDR2 FQNEAQ (reference sequence). V lost 1 base and J 0 bases, leaving 7 bases between the germline ends. CDR3 size: 15 residues. The CDR3 DNA sequence: TGTGCCAGCAGCTTAGGAGGGTTTAGCAATCAGCCCCAGCATTTT. Translating it yields CASSLGGFSNQPQHF.

CDR3 protein: CASSSRDRASPLHF. CDR3 nucleotide sequence: TGTGCCAGCAGCTCCCGGGACAGAGCTTCACCCCTCCACTTT. The gene calls are TRBV7-3 and TRBJ1-6, with 7 bases aligning to TRBD1. The V segment lost 4 bases and the J segment 9 bases; nucleotides outside the gene matches: 6. CDR1 and CDR2 (germline): SGHTA, FQGTGA. The CDR3 consists of 14 residues.

The V call is TRBV12-3 or TRBV12-4, the J call TRBJ2-7; unclear D gene. The ends were cut back, 5 bases at V and 7 bases at J, with 9 bases in the middle. This CDR3 has 11 amino acids. Here the CDR3 reads CASSVGDEQYF. DNA for the CDR3: TGTGCCAGCAGTGTGGGCGATGAGCAGTACTTC.

In DNA form, the CDR3 reads TGTGCCAGCAGCTCGCCGGACAGGAAGAGGGCGAACACTGAAGCTTTCTTT. Its protein is CASSSPDRKRANTEAFF. The genes are TRBV7-9 and TRBJ1-1; 7 positions match TRBD1. Losses at the gene ends were 4 bases for V and 1 base for J; bases not matched to a gene: 12. The CDR3 length is 17 residues. Germline V lookup: CDR1 SEHNR, CDR2 FQNEAQ (reference sequence). The complete variable domain, with remaining parts taken from reference TRBV7-9 and TRBJ1-1, reads DTGVSQNPRHKITKRGQNVTFRCDPISEHNRLYWYRQTLGQGPEFLTYFQNEAQLEKSRLLSDRFSAERPKGSFSTLEIQRTEQGDSAMYLCASSSPDRKRANTEAFFGQGTRLTVV.

V is TRBV6-5 and J is TRBJ1-2; D is unresolved. Germline V gives CDR1 MNHEY, CDR2 SVGAGI. V was cut by 10 bases and J by 3 bases, with 9 bases left in between. The length of the CDR3 is 11 residues. CDR3 nucleotide sequence: TGTGCCACCCGGGAGGACTATGGCTACACCTTC. This sequence encodes CATREDYGYTF.

The V and J genes are TRBV19 and TRBJ2-3; tentative D call: TRBD2 (6 bases). This CDR3 is built from 15 residues. Germline V lookup: CDR1 LNHDA, CDR2 SQIVND (reference sequence). Between the trimmed V and J ends, which lost 5 bases and 2 bases, there was a span of 14 bases. The CDR3 here is CASSWGEPTTDTQYF. The CDR3 DNA reads as TGTGCCAGTAGTTGGGGGGAGCCCACCACAGATACGCAGTATTTT.

The chain couples TRBV5-6 to TRBJ2-7, with TRBD2 identical over 7 bases. V lost 2 bases to trimming and J lost 3 bases; unmatched junction nucleotides: 8. The germline gives CDR1 SGHDT, CDR2 YYEEEE. The CDR3 sequence is 15 residues long. This chain's CDR3 is CASSLGRGAHYEQYF. CDR3 DNA sequence: TGTGCCAGCAGCTTAGGGAGGGGCGCTCACTACGAGCAGTACTTC.

J is TRBJ2-7 and V is TRBV6-5; no reliable D call. The CDR3 is made up of 13 amino acids. V shed 7 bases and J shed 6 bases, with 16 bases lying between them. The germline V gene encodes CDR1 MNHEY and CDR2 SVGAGI. This CDR3 is CASTRQAAVEQYF. The CDR3 DNA follows: TGTGCCAGCACTCGGCAGGCCGCGGTCGAGCAGTACTTC.

The gene calls are TRBV27 and TRBJ1-2; TRBD1 aligns across 9 bases. Unmatched junction bases numbered 14, after V lost 5 bases and J lost 4 bases. The CDR3 extends over 17 amino acids. In germline, CDR1 is MNHEY, CDR2 SMNVEV (reference sequence). The CDR3 DNA follows: TGTGCCAGCAGTGCCCCGGGACAGGGCGGTCTGGCCTATGGCTACACCTTC. Its translation: CASSAPGQGGLAYGYTF.

This clone was recorded a few times. V usage is TRBV18 and J usage is TRBJ2-5, with 7 bases aligning to TRBD1. The CDR3 is 14 residues long. V lost 2 bases, J lost 4 bases, and 4 bases stayed unmatched. The germline V gene encodes CDR1 KGHSH and CDR2 LQKENI. This chain's CDR3 is CASSPKGGGETQYF. CDR3 nucleotide sequence: TGTGCCAGCTCACCAAAAGGGGGCGGAGAGACCCAGTACTTC.

V usage is TRBV5-5 and J usage is TRBJ1-3; TRBD1 matches at 7 bases. The J segment lost 0 bases and the V segment lost 2 bases, leaving 5 bases of the junction unmatched. From germline, CDR1 is SGHKS and CDR2 YYEKEE (reference sequence). The length of the CDR3 is 16 residues. This CDR3 is CASSLIPGGSGNTIYF. The CDR3 nucleotides read TGTGCCAGCAGCTTAATACCAGGGGGCTCTGGAAACACCATATATTTT.

The V and J genes are TRBV6-1 and TRBJ2-3, with D uncertain. Deletions cut 1 base from V and 4 bases from J, with 3 bases between. Germline V gene data show CDR1 as MNHNS and CDR2 as SASEGT. CDR3 length equals 12 residues. The CDR3 loop is CASSEVADTQYF. The CDR3 DNA sequence: TGTGCCAGCAGTGAAGTAGCAGATACGCAGTATTTT.

V usage is TRBV5-8 and J usage is TRBJ1-2; 10 bases match TRBD1. The CDR3 is made up of 16 amino acids. Germline loops: CDR1 SGHTS, CDR2 YDEGEE. The V segment lost 4 bases and the J segment 4 bases; nucleotides outside the gene matches: 10. CDR3 amino acids: CASSGGQGLRGYGYTF. The CDR3 DNA sequence: TGTGCCAGCAGCGGGGGACAGGGGCTCAGGGGCTATGGCTACACCTTC.